A selection of T cell receptor beta chains follows, all from one sample in a study of T cells in Graves' hyperthyroidism and ophthalmopathy. One entry per CDR3 protein results from TCRdb running MiXCR on the multiplex PCR reads. This sample carries 490,000 or so distinct CDR3 sequences, approximately 22% of them seen once, and the ten largest clones take under 55%. Sequenced material: blood. All receptors come from a woman in her sixties or seventies with Graves' ophthalmopathy. Both conserved end residues are part of each CDR3. The order of the fields is clone size, D gene, J gene, V gene, CDR3 protein, CDR3 DNA. A D gene is named only where the DNA matches it firmly. A row's size may be missing; if present it is once, few, many or a size class.

size: few
D: -
J: TRBJ2-6
V: TRBV11-2
CDR3: CASSLEAPHRGANVLTF
DNA: TGTGCCAGCAGCTTAGAGGCACCCCATAGAGGGGCCAACGTCCTGACTTTC

size: -
D: -
J: TRBJ1-4
V: TRBV7-2
CDR3: CASSSGPTNEKLFF
DNA: TGTGCCAGCAGCTCCGGCCCTACTAATGAAAAACTGTTTTTT

size: -
D: -
J: TRBJ1-1
V: TRBV18
CDR3: CASSPTQNTEAFF
DNA: TGTGCCAGCTCACCCACTCAGAACACTGAAGCTTTCTTT

size: few
D: -
J: TRBJ1-5
V: TRBV30
CDR3: CAWGAGAGNQPQHF
DNA: TGTGCCTGGGGGGCGGGGGCCGGGAATCAGCCCCAGCATTTT

size: -
D: TRBD1
J: TRBJ2-7
V: TRBV5-1
CDR3: CASSSGTGGAEQYF
DNA: TGCGCCAGCAGCTCCGGGACAGGGGGCGCCGAGCAGTACTTC

size: -
D: -
J: TRBJ1-1
V: TRBV30
CDR3: CAWSKQSNTEAFF
DNA: TGTGCCTGGAGTAAACAGAGTAACACTGAAGCTTTCTTT

size: few
D: -
J: TRBJ2-3
V: TRBV5-1
CDR3: CASSLVPGSGTDTQYF
DNA: TGCGCCAGCAGCTTGGTGCCGGGGTCCGGCACAGATACGCAGTATTTT

size: many
D: -
J: TRBJ1-1
V: TRBV30
CDR3: CAWSVGLEYTEAFF
DNA: TGTGCCTGGAGTGTAGGGCTTGAATACACTGAAGCTTTCTTT

size: -
D: TRBD1
J: TRBJ1-1
V: TRBV12-5
CDR3: CASGSTQGIIGSNTEAFF
DNA: TGTGCTAGTGGTTCGACACAGGGGATTATCGGTTCGAACACTGAAGCTTTCTTT

size: -
D: -
J: TRBJ2-5
V: TRBV12-3/TRBV12-4
CDR3: CASSKAPGVDWETQYF
DNA: TGTGCCAGCAGCAAAGCCCCGGGGGTAGATTGGGAGACCCAGTACTTC

size: many
D: TRBD1
J: TRBJ2-1
V: TRBV19
CDR3: CASTRSGQTYNEQFF
DNA: TGTGCCAGTACTAGATCGGGACAGACCTACAATGAGCAGTTCTTC

size: many
D: TRBD2
J: TRBJ2-3
V: TRBV5-1
CDR3: CASSNSGRAEDTQYF
DNA: TGCGCCAGCAGCAATAGCGGGAGGGCCGAAGATACGCAGTATTTT

size: -
D: TRBD2
J: TRBJ2-7
V: TRBV18
CDR3: CASSTQAGATSYEQYF
DNA: TGTGCCAGCTCAACACAAGCGGGGGCGACCTCCTACGAGCAGTACTTC

size: few
D: TRBD2
J: TRBJ2-7
V: TRBV6-5
CDR3: CASSYVSGETDEQYF
DNA: TGTGCCAGCAGTTACGTTAGCGGGGAGACCGACGAGCAGTACTTC

size: -
D: -
J: TRBJ2-1
V: TRBV4-3
CDR3: CASSRNMGERYNEQFF
DNA: TGCGCCAGCAGCCGAAACATGGGGGAGCGCTACAATGAGCAGTTCTTC

size: -
D: -
J: TRBJ2-3
V: TRBV5-1
CDR3: CASYSGDTQYF
DNA: TGCGCCAGCTACTCTGGGGATACGCAGTATTTT

size: few
D: -
J: TRBJ2-1
V: TRBV5-8
CDR3: CASSHRNGNEQFF
DNA: TGTGCCAGCAGCCACAGAAATGGGAATGAGCAGTTCTTC

size: -
D: -
J: TRBJ1-1
V: TRBV18
CDR3: CASSPMGPGTNTEAFF
DNA: TGTGCCAGCTCACCAATGGGCCCCGGGACCAACACTGAAGCTTTCTTT

size: -
D: -
J: TRBJ2-7
V: TRBV18
CDR3: CASSPPDPGTNYEQYF
DNA: TGTGCCAGCTCACCACCGGACCCCGGGACAAATTACGAGCAGTACTTC

size: -
D: -
J: TRBJ2-1
V: TRBV5-1
CDR3: CASSFNLGDEQFF
DNA: TGCGCCAGCAGCTTCAATTTGGGCGATGAGCAGTTCTTC

size: few
D: -
J: TRBJ2-3
V: TRBV7-3
CDR3: CASSPSAGTDTQYF
DNA: TGTGCCAGCAGTCCAAGTGCAGGGACAGATACGCAGTATTTT

size: few
D: -
J: TRBJ2-1
V: TRBV11-3
CDR3: CASSPPYREIDNEQFF
DNA: TGTGCCAGCAGCCCGCCCTATCGGGAAATCGACAATGAGCAGTTCTTC

size: -
D: TRBD1
J: TRBJ2-1
V: TRBV19
CDR3: CASSWGTGTGISAVGNEQFF
DNA: TGTGCCAGTAGTTGGGGGACCGGGACAGGGATCTCGGCTGTCGGGAATGAGCAGTTCTTC

size: few
D: -
J: TRBJ1-3
V: TRBV15
CDR3: CATSRDRRGGNTIYF
DNA: TGTGCCACCAGCAGAGATAGACGGGGTGGAAACACCATATATTTT

size: few
D: -
J: TRBJ2-2
V: TRBV24-1
CDR3: CATSDPSISGELFF
DNA: TGTGCCACCAGTGATCCAAGTATCAGCGGGGAGCTGTTTTTT

size: -
D: -
J: TRBJ2-5
V: TRBV6-6
CDR3: CASSYSLRWETQYF
DNA: TGTGCCAGCAGTTACAGTCTTCGGTGGGAGACCCAGTACTTC

size: few
D: TRBD1
J: TRBJ1-6
V: TRBV20-1
CDR3: CSASDHVTGTGDSPLHF
DNA: TGCAGTGCTAGCGATCATGTTACCGGGACAGGGGATTCACCCCTCCACTTT

size: few
D: -
J: TRBJ2-1
V: TRBV6-1
CDR3: CASSETGYEQFF
DNA: TGTGCCAGCAGTGAAACGGGTTATGAGCAGTTCTTC

size: -
D: -
J: TRBJ1-2
V: TRBV18
CDR3: CASSPSGTRGYTF
DNA: TGTGCCAGCTCACCTTCCGGGACAAGGGGCTACACCTTC

size: few
D: TRBD1
J: TRBJ1-4
V: TRBV28
CDR3: CAGGDRGDEKLFF
DNA: TGTGCCGGGGGGGACAGGGGGGATGAAAAACTGTTTTTT

size: few
D: -
J: TRBJ2-3
V: TRBV7-8
CDR3: CASSLAHTSTDTQYF
DNA: TGTGCCAGCAGCTTAGCGCACACTAGCACAGATACGCAGTATTTT

size: few
D: TRBD1
J: TRBJ2-7
V: TRBV20-1
CDR3: CSAPRTGSYEQYF
DNA: TGCAGTGCACCCCGGACAGGTTCCTACGAGCAGTACTTC

size: -
D: -
J: TRBJ1-4
V: TRBV7-9
CDR3: CASSLEPLGEKLFF
DNA: TGTGCCAGCAGCTTGGAACCCCTCGGTGAAAAACTGTTTTTT

size: many
D: -
J: TRBJ1-1
V: TRBV7-9
CDR3: CASSLKGGLGTEAFF
DNA: TGTGCCAGCAGCTTAAAAGGGGGGCTAGGCACTGAAGCTTTCTTT

size: -
D: -
J: TRBJ1-2
V: TRBV6-2/TRBV6-3
CDR3: CATRSGGEGGYTF
DNA: TGTGCCACCAGGTCGGGGGGCGAAGGTGGCTACACCTTC

size: many
D: TRBD1
J: TRBJ2-1
V: TRBV7-8
CDR3: CASSLAWGQSHSYNEQFF
DNA: TGTGCCAGCAGCTTAGCGTGGGGACAGTCACACTCCTACAATGAGCAGTTCTTC

size: few
D: -
J: TRBJ2-1
V: TRBV6-5
CDR3: CASSSRHLWSSYNEQFF
DNA: TGTGCCAGCAGTTCCCGACATCTATGGAGTAGTTACAATGAGCAGTTCTTC

size: few
D: TRBD1
J: TRBJ1-1
V: TRBV20-1
CDR3: CSARDRNRGNMNTEAFF
DNA: TGCAGTGCTAGAGATCGAAACAGGGGGAACATGAACACTGAAGCTTTCTTT

size: once
D: TRBD1
J: TRBJ1-3
V: TRBV11-2
CDR3: CASSLTGGRIAGNTIYF
DNA: TGTGCCAGCAGCTTAACAGGGGGCCGAATTGCTGGAAACACCATATATTTT

size: few
D: -
J: TRBJ2-1
V: TRBV5-1
CDR3: CASSFMALPYNEQFF
DNA: TGCGCCAGCAGCTTCATGGCACTCCCGTACAATGAGCAGTTCTTC

size: few
D: -
J: TRBJ2-3
V: TRBV7-9
CDR3: CASSSRYDTDTQYF
DNA: TGTGCCAGCAGTTCCCGATACGACACAGATACGCAGTATTTT

size: many
D: TRBD2
J: TRBJ2-7
V: TRBV27
CDR3: CATRLAGVGEQYF
DNA: TGTGCCACCAGACTAGCGGGAGTGGGGGAGCAGTACTTC

size: few
D: -
J: TRBJ2-3
V: TRBV24-1
CDR3: CATSDLNTDTQYF
DNA: TGTGCCACCAGTGATTTGAACACAGATACGCAGTATTTT

size: -
D: -
J: TRBJ2-3
V: TRBV5-1
CDR3: CASSDPGDTQYF
DNA: TGCGCCAGCAGCGATCCTGGAGATACGCAGTATTTT

size: few
D: -
J: TRBJ2-7
V: TRBV3-1
CDR3: CASTIGSSYEQYF
DNA: TGTGCCAGCACCATAGGGAGCTCCTACGAGCAGTACTTC

size: few
D: -
J: TRBJ1-5
V: TRBV12-3/TRBV12-4
CDR3: CASSFIGASNQPQHF
DNA: TGTGCCAGCAGTTTTATAGGGGCCTCCAATCAGCCCCAGCATTTT

size: many
D: -
J: TRBJ1-1
V: TRBV3-1
CDR3: CASSRRGGTEAFF
DNA: TGTGCCAGCAGCCGGCGGGGTGGAACTGAAGCTTTCTTT

size: -
D: TRBD2
J: TRBJ2-1
V: TRBV5-1
CDR3: CASSSGLAGWQFF
DNA: TGCGCCAGCAGCTCAGGACTAGCGGGATGGCAGTTCTTC

size: -
D: -
J: TRBJ1-1
V: TRBV7-9
CDR3: CASSRRELNTEAFF
DNA: TGTGCCAGCAGCCGTAGGGAGTTGAACACTGAAGCTTTCTTT

size: -
D: -
J: TRBJ2-1
V: TRBV5-4
CDR3: CASSGTVGSYNEQFF
DNA: TGTGCCAGTTCCGGGACTGTGGGATCCTACAATGAGCAGTTCTTC

size: -
D: -
J: TRBJ2-5
V: TRBV12-3/TRBV12-4
CDR3: CASSFGVMETQYF
DNA: TGTGCCAGCAGTTTCGGGGTTATGGAGACCCAGTACTTC

size: few
D: TRBD2
J: TRBJ2-2
V: TRBV7-6
CDR3: CASSLAPSLAGEGNTGELFF
DNA: TGTGCCAGCAGCTTAGCCCCCTCGCTAGCGGGAGAGGGGAACACCGGGGAGCTGTTTTTT

size: once
D: -
J: TRBJ1-5
V: TRBV3-1
CDR3: CASSQEWEPQHF
DNA: TGTGCCAGCAGCCAAGAATGGGAACCCCAGCATTTT

size: few
D: TRBD1
J: TRBJ2-5
V: TRBV28
CDR3: CASSSGQGAPPRQYF
DNA: TGTGCCAGCAGTTCCGGACAGGGGGCGCCCCCCCGCCAGTACTTC

size: -
D: -
J: TRBJ2-2
V: TRBV15
CDR3: CATSRDRFAGELFF
DNA: TGTGCCACCAGCAGAGATCGTTTTGCCGGGGAGCTGTTTTTT